This TCR beta chain was observed in a study of blood T cell repertoires in COVID-19. Study-wide context: Sources were T cells, B-cell-depleted T cells, or PBMCs; the material itself was cDNA or gDNA.

Germline V CDR1 and CDR2: LGHNA, YNFKEQ. This CDR3 is built from 13 residues. Trimming pared 7 bases from V and 6 bases from J, leaving 15 bases between. Authors' methods: How many nucleated cells were present was estimated from reference gene primer amplification. Generated by immunoSEQ multiplex PCR, the TCRdb table keeps only in-frame clones and is missing some. The DNA gave D and trimming, while V, J and clone size come from that table. In the table there are about 400,000 clones, about nine tenths of which are singletons. Sequenced: peripheral blood. This clonotype was obtained from a woman in her 30s with active or convalescent COVID-19. The chain combines TRBV4-2 with TRBJ1-1; weak D call: TRBD1 (5 bases). The CDR3 here is CASNLRGGSEAFF. CDR3 nucleotide sequence: TGTGCCAGCAATTTGAGGGGAGGATCTGAAGCTTTCTTT.